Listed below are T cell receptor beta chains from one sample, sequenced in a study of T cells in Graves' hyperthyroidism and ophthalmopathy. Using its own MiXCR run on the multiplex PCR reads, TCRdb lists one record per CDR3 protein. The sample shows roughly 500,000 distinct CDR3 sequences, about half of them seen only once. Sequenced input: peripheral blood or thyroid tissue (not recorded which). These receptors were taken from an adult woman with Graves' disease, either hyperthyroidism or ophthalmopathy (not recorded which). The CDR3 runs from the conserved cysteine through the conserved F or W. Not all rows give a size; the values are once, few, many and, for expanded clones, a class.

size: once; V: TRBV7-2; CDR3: CASSLGTGGGDTEAFF
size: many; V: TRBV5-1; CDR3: CASSLGRGRTNEKLFF
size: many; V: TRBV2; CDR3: CASSGGLADSYEQYF
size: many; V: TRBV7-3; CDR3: CASSLAPGQISNTGELFF
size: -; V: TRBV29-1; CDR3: CSLRNYGYTF
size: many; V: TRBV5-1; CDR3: CASSPRPGYEQYF
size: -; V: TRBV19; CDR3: CASRQGVSNQPQHF
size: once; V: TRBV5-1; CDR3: CASSSGGAGSLETQYF
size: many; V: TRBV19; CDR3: CASSPPGGRITGELFF
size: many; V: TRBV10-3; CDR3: CAIMGSGDEQYF
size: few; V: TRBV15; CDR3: CATSIKRNTEAFF
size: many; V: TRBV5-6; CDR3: CASSLGRALSYEQYF
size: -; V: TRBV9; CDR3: CASSVDGRGNEQFF
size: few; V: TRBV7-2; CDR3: CASSLDHFEQYF
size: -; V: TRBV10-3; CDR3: CAIKNRGIAFF
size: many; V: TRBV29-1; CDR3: CSTGQGMNTEAFF
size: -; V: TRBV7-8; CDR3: CASSSGRRDQPQHF
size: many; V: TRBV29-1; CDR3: CSVEDLRGDLSYEQYF
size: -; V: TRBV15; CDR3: CATSSPLVRGSLHEQYF
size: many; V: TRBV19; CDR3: CASKNTGQQNTEAFF
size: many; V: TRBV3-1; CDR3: CASSPVGAGSSYEQYF
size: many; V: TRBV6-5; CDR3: CASSYTGGNSPLHF
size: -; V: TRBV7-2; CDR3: CASSGSRGSNTGELFF
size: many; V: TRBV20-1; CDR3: CSAQSPVGYTF
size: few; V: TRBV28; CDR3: CASVETGAYGYTF
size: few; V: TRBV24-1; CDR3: CATSDSGNYEQYF
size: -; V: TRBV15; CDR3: CATSAGTTIGLSDQPQHF
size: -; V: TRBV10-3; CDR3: CAISDPGTDNQPQHF
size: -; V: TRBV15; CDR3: CATSRDGQGNSPLHF
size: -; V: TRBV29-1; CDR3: CSVTSGTLLYEQYF
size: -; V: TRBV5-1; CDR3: CASSLASGSYTF
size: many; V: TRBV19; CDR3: CASSAWQGNTEAFF
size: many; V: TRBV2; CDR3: CASSESGRVDEQYF
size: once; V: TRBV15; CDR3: CATSKGEGREQYF
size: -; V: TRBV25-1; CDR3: CASSQDRRKLHSPLHF
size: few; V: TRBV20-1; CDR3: CSATGQDNQPQHF
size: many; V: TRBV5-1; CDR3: CASSPSRGIDPTHEKLFF
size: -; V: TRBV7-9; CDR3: CASSLGQPTNYGYTF
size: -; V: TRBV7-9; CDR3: CASSSYGADHNSPLHF
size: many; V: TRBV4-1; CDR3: CASSPTSTDYTEAFF
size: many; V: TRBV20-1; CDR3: CSAPPSGTNTGELFF
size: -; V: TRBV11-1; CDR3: CASSSPDGDNWEKLFF
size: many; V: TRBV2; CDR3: CASGISNTGELFF
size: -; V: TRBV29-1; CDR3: CSPTGFDGYTF
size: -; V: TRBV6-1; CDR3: CASSYSRGTGDQPQHF
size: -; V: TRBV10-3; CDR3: CAICSAPFRGRGGELFF
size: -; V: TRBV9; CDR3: CASSVMTGGSFYGYTF
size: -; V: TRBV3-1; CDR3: CASSKDLREVAYNEQFF
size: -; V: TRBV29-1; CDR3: CSLAGEGYEQYF
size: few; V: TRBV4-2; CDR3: CASSQDLAGGPFSETQYF
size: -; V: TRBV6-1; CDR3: CASRPIRDGGAEAFF
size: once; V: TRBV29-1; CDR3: CSVVSGTGGEKLFF